This is a list of T cell receptor beta chains from one sample in a study of PD-L1 blockade in urothelial cancer. Some clones are missing from TCRdb's copy, which holds only in-frame ones; the method was immunoSEQ multiplex PCR. The sample includes 60,000 to 85,000 clones, roughly 87% of them seen just once. This material consisted of PBMCs, taken around atezolizumab (anti-PD-L1) treatment. All receptors derive from a woman in her sixties or seventies with urothelial cancer. Both conserved end residues are part of each CDR3. Each record gives: V gene, clone size, J gene, D gene, CDR3 DNA, CDR3 protein. A D gene is named only where the DNA matches it firmly. Not every row has a clone size; where given, it reads once, few, many or a size class.

>TRBV6-1|-|TRBJ2-3|TRBD2
TGTGCCAGCAGTGAATCAATTAGGGCTAGCGGGGGATTCACAGATACGCAGTATTTT
CASSESIRASGGFTDTQYF
>TRBV4-2|-|TRBJ2-3|TRBD1
TGTGCCAGCAGCCAAGGAATCGGGACAGACATTAGCACAGATACGCAGTATTTT
CASSQGIGTDISTDTQYF
>TRBV4-2|-|TRBJ2-7|-
TGTGCCAGCAGCCAACCGGGGGTCCGATCCTACGAGCAGTACTTC
CASSQPGVRSYEQYF
>TRBV6-6|-|TRBJ2-1|-
TGTGCCAGCAGTTACTCGCCAGGGCCCTCCTACAATGAGCAGTTCTTC
CASSYSPGPSYNEQFF
>TRBV5-1|-|TRBJ2-6|-
TGCGCCAGCAGCTTGGAAGGACACCGCTCTGGGGCCAACGTCCTGACTTTC
CASSLEGHRSGANVLTF
>TRBV5-1|-|TRBJ2-3|TRBD2
TGCGCCAGCAGCCTGGGACTAGCGGAGAGCACAGATACGCAGTATTTT
CASSLGLAESTDTQYF
>TRBV6-4|-|TRBJ2-1|TRBD1
TGTGCCAGCAGTGCCAGTCCCGGGACAGGGGGAAATGAGCAGTTCTTC
CASSASPGTGGNEQFF
>TRBV14|-|TRBJ2-5|TRBD1
TGTGCCAGCAGCAGAAGACAGGGGGACTACCAAGAGACCCAGTACTTC
CASSRRQGDYQETQYF
>TRBV27|-|TRBJ1-6|TRBD1
TGTGCCAGCAGTTTACCTTCGAGCCGGGACAGAAATTCACCCCTCCACTTT
CASSLPSSRDRNSPLHF
>TRBV28|once|TRBJ2-7|-
TGTGCCAGCAGTGCTCCTAGCGTCTACGAGCAGTACTTC
CASSAPSVYEQYF
>TRBV30|-|TRBJ2-5|TRBD2
TGTGCCTGGAGTGTTGGGGGGGCCCAGTACTTC
CAWSVGGAQYF
>TRBV2|-|TRBJ2-5|TRBD2
TGTGCCAGCAGTGAGTGGACTAGCGGGGGTAAAGAGACCCAGTACTTC
CASSEWTSGGKETQYF
>TRBV4-1|-|TRBJ2-7|TRBD1
TGCGCCAGCAGCCACGGTCAGGGGGAGTACGAGCAGTACTTC
CASSHGQGEYEQYF
>TRBV7-2|-|TRBJ1-2|-
TGTGCCAGCAGCTTAGGTCTCAGGGATGGCTACACCTTC
CASSLGLRDGYTF
>TRBV10-1|-|TRBJ2-3|TRBD2
TGCGCCAGCAGCCCCGGGACTAGCATCCCAGATACGCAGTATTTT
CASSPGTSIPDTQYF
>TRBV15|-|TRBJ2-1|-
TGTGCCACCAGCAGACTCCGGGACAACTACAATGAGCAGTTCTTC
CATSRLRDNYNEQFF
>TRBV5-5|-|TRBJ2-7|-
TGTGCCAGCAGCTTGGATATTGGGGGGTCGGCGGAGGTCGAGCAGTACTTC
CASSLDIGGSAEVEQYF
>TRBV27|-|TRBJ1-2|TRBD1
TGTGCCAGCAGACGGACAGGGGGCGCGAACTATGGCTACACCTTC
CASRRTGGANYGYTF
>TRBV9|-|TRBJ2-1|TRBD2
TGTGCCAGCAGCTCGGGGGGGAACCTCTACAATGAGCAGTTCTTC
CASSSGGNLYNEQFF
>TRBV5-1|-|TRBJ2-1|-
TGCGCCAGCAGCTTGATCAGCGGAGTCAATGAGCAGTTCTTC
CASSLISGVNEQFF
>TRBV5-1|-|TRBJ2-3|TRBD2
TGCGCCAGCAGCCCCTTAGCGGGGACTAGCACAGATACGCAGTATTTT
CASSPLAGTSTDTQYF
>TRBV10-3|-|TRBJ2-5|TRBD2
TGTGCCATCAGTGAAGGCCTAGCGGGAGAAACGGGGGCCCAGTACTTC
CAISEGLAGETGAQYF
>TRBV30|-|TRBJ1-5|TRBD1
TGTGCCTGGAGTCCCCCGGACAGGGTTATAGCCCAGCATTTT
CAWSPPDRVIAQHF
>TRBV4-1|-|TRBJ2-3|-
TGCGCCAGCAGCACCCGACAGAGTCCCACAGATACGCAGTATTTT
CASSTRQSPTDTQYF
>TRBV11-3|-|TRBJ2-1|TRBD2
TGTGCCAGCAGCCGAGCCGGGGCGGGGGGATACAATGAGCAGTTCTTC
CASSRAGAGGYNEQFF
>TRBV28|-|TRBJ2-7|TRBD2
TGTGCCAGCAGTTTACCAGCGGGAGTCCCCTACGAGCAGTACTTC
CASSLPAGVPYEQYF
>TRBV5-1|-|TRBJ1-1|-
TGCGCCAGCAGCGAGACCGGGACATCATCAACTGAAGCTTTCTTT
CASSETGTSSTEAFF
>TRBV5-4|-|TRBJ2-5|TRBD2
TGTGCCAGCAGCAAAGGGACTAGCGGGGTACAAGAGACCCAGTACTTC
CASSKGTSGVQETQYF
>TRBV18|-|TRBJ2-7|TRBD2
TGTGCCAGCTCACTGGACCGGCCCGGGACTAGCGGGGGGGCCGACGAGCAGTACTTC
CASSLDRPGTSGGADEQYF
>TRBV13|-|TRBJ2-5|-
TGTGCCAGCAGCTCACCACTCGCGGCCCAGTACTTC
CASSSPLAAQYF
>TRBV6-6|-|TRBJ2-5|TRBD2
TGTGCCAGCAGTGGGACTAGCGGGGGACAAGAGACCCAGTACTTC
CASSGTSGGQETQYF
>TRBV18|-|TRBJ2-2|TRBD1
TGTGCCAGCTCACCACAAGACAGGGGGAACACCGGGGAGCTGTTTTTT
CASSPQDRGNTGELFF
>TRBV5-1|-|TRBJ1-5|-
TGCGCCAGCAGCCCCGGACACCTAAATAGCAATCAGCCCCAGCATTTT
CASSPGHLNSNQPQHF